This record looks at one T cell receptor beta chain sequence and its context. What it recognizes is unknown. A much larger clone lies one base from this, so it may be a read error. These data originate in a study of glioma-infiltrating T cells. Findings and limits, study-wide: CDR3 overlap between tissue and blood was very small.

Trimming took 7 bases from V and 5 from J, leaving 14 bases between them. This CDR3 region has 13 residues. The germline V gene has CDR1 SGHVS and CDR2 FNYEAQ. The iRepertoire nested amplicon-rescue multiplex PCR amplified TCR alpha and beta CDR3s from RNA. TCRdb fed the multiplex PCR reads into MiXCR, producing one record per CDR3 protein. The repertoire consists of about 130,000 distinct CDR3 sequences, with about 25% occurring once and the leading ten covering under 35%. The material sequenced was glioma tissue, nonneoplastic brain tissue, or PBMCs (not recorded which). The V and J genes are TRBV7-6 and TRBJ2-5; D not resolved. This TCR came from a human donor with low-grade glioma or glioblastoma, undergoing nonglioma brain surgery, or in good health (not recorded which). CDR3 nucleotides: TGTGCCAGCACCATGGCTCCTGTGGAGACCCAGTACTTC. Protein: CASTMAPVETQYF.